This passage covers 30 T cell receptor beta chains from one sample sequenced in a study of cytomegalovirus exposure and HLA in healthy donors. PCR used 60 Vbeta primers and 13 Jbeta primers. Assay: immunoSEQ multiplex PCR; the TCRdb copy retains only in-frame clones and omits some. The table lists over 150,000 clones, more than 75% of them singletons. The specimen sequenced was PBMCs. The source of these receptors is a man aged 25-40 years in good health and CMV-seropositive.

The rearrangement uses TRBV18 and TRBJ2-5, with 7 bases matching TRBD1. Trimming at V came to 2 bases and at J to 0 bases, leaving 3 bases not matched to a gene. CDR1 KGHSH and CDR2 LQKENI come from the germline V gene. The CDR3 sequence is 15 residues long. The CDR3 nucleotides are TGTGCCAGCTCACCATCCAGGGGGTACCAAGAGACCCAGTACTTC. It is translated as CASSPSRGYQETQYF. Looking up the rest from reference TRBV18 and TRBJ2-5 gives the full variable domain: NAGVMQNPRHLVRRRGQEARLRCSPMKGHSHVYWYRQLPEEGLKFMVYLQKENIIDESGMPKERFSAEFPKEGPSILRIQQVVRGDSAAYFCASSPSRGYQETQYFGPGTRLLVL.

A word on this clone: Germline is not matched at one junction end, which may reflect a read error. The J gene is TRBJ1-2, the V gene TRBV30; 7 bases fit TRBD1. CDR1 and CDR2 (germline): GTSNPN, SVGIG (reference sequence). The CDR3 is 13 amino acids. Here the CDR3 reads CTWSFVRGFGYTF. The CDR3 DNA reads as TGTACCTGGAGTTTTGTCAGGGGGTTTGGCTACACCTTC. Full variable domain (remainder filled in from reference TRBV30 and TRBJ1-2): SQTIHQWPATLVQPVGSPLSLECTVEGTSNPNLYWYRQAAGRGLQLLFYSVGIGQISSEVPQNLSASRPQDRQFILSSKKLLLSDSGFYLCTWSFVRGFGYTFGSGTRLTVV.

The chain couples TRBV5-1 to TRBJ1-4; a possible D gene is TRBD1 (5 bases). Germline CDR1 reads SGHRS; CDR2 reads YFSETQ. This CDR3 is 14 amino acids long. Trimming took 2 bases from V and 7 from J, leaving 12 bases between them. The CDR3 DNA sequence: TGCGCCAGCAGCTTTTCCAGGGAAGGTGAAAAACTGTTTTTT. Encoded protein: CASSFSREGEKLFF.

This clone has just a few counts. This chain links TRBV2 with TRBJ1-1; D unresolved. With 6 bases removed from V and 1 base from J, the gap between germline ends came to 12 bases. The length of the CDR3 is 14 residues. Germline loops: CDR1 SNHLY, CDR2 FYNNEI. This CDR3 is CASRENEANTEAFF. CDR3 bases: TGTGCCAGCAGGGAGAACGAGGCGAACACTGAAGCTTTCTTT.

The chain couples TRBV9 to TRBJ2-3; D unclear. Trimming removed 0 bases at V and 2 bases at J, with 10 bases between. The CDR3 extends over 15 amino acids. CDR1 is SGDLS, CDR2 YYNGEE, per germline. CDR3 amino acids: CASSVAPRVTDTQYF. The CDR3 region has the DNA TGTGCCAGCAGCGTAGCTCCACGGGTCACAGATACGCAGTATTTT. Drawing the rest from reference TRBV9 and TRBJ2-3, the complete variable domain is DSGVTQTPKHLITATGQRVTLRCSPRSGDLSVYWYQQSLDQGLQFLIQYYNGEERAKGNILERFSAQQFPDLHSELNLSSLELGDSALYFCASSVAPRVTDTQYFGPGTRLTVL.

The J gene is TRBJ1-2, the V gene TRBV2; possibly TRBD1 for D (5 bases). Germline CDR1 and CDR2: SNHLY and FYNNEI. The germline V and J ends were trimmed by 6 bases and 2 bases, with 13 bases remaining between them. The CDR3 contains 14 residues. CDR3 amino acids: CASSDWEGNYGYTF. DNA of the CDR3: TGTGCCAGCAGCGACTGGGAGGGGAACTATGGCTACACCTTC.

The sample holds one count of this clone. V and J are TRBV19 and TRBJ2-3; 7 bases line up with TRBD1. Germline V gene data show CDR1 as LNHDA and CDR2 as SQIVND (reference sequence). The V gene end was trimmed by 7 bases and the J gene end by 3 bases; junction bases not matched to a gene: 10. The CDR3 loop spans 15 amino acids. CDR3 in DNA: TGTGCCAGTATGACGACAGGGTCAGGAACAGATACGCAGTATTTT. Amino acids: CASMTTGSGTDTQYF. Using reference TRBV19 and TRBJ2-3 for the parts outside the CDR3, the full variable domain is DGGITQSPKYLFRKEGQNVTLSCEQNLNHDAMYWYRQDPGQGLRLIYYSQIVNDFQKGDIAEGYSVSREKKESFPLTVTSAQKNPTAFYLCASMTTGSGTDTQYFGPGTRLTVL.

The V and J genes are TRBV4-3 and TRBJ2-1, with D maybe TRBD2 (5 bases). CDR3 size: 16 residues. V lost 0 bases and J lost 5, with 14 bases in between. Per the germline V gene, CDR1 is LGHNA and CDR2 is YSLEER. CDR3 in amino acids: CASSQEISSGHNEQFF. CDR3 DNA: TGCGCCAGCAGCCAAGAAATATCCAGCGGCCACAATGAGCAGTTCTTC.

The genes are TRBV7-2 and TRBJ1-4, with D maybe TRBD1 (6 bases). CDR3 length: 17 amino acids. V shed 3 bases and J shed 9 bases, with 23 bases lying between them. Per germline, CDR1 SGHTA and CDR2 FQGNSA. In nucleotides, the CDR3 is TGTGCCAGCAGCTTGGGTGTGGGGGCCGGGGCTACGAAAAAACTGTTTTTT. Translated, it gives CASSLGVGAGATKKLFF.

The CDR3 DNA sequence: TGTGCCAGCAGTACCCCCTGGAAAGAGGGTCAGCCCCAGCATTTT. This encodes CASSTPWKEGQPQHF. The chain carries TRBV6-1 and TRBJ1-5; D is ambiguous. Germline CDR1 MNHNS, CDR2 SASEGT. The ends were cut back, 5 bases at V and 6 bases at J, with 17 bases in the middle. The CDR3 spans 15 residues.

CDR3 region: CAISEGSGSRNEQFF. In nucleotides, the CDR3 is TGTGCCATCAGTGAGGGTAGCGGGAGTAGGAATGAGCAGTTCTTC. V is TRBV10-3 and J is TRBJ2-1; 9 positions match TRBD2. The CDR3 is 15 amino acids. Germline lookup yields CDR1 ENHRY and CDR2 SYGVKD. With 2 bases clipped from V and 7 bases from J, the junction kept 6 bases outside the gene matches.

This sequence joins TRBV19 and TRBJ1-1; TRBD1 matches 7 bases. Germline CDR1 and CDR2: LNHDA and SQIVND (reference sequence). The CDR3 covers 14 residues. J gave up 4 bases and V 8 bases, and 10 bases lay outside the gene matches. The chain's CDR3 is CASGFITGATEAFF. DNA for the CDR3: TGTGCCAGTGGATTCATAACAGGGGCCACTGAAGCTTTCTTT.

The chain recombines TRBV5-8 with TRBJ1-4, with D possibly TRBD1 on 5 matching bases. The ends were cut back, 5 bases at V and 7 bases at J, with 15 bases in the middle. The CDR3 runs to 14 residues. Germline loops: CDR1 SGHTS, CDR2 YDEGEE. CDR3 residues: CASSLVGASEKLFF. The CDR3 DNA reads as TGTGCCAGCAGTCTTGTAGGGGCGTCTGAAAAACTGTTTTTT.

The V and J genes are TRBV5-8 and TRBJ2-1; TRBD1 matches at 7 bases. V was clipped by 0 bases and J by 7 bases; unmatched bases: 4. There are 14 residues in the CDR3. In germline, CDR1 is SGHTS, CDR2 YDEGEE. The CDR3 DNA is TGTGCCAGCAGCTTGGGGACAGGATTAAATGAGCAGTTCTTC. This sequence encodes CASSLGTGLNEQFF.

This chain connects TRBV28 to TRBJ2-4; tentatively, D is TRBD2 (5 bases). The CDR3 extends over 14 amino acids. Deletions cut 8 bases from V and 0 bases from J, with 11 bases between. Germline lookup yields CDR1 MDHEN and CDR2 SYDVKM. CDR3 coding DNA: TGTGCCAGCGGAGGAGCAGTAGCCAAAAACATTCAGTACTTC. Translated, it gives CASGGAVAKNIQYF.

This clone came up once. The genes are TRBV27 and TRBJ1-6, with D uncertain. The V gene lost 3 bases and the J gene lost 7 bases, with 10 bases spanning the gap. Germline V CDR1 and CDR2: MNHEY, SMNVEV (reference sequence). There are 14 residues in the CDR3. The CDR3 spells CASSFLGGNSPLHF. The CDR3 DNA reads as TGTGCCAGCAGTTTCTTGGGAGGCAATTCACCCCTCCACTTT.

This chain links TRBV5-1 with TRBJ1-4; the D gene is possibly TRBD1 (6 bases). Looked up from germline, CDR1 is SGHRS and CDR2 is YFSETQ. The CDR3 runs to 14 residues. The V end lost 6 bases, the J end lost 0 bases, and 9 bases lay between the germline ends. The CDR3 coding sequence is TGCGCCAGCACACAGGGTTCAACTAATGAAAAACTGTTTTTT. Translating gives CASTQGSTNEKLFF.

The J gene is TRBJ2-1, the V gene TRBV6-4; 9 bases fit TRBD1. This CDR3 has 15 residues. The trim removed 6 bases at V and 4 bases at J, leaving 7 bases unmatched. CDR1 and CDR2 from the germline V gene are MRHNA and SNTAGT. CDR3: CASSAGTGNYNEQFF. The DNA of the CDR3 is TGTGCCAGCAGCGCCGGGACAGGGAATTACAATGAGCAGTTCTTC.

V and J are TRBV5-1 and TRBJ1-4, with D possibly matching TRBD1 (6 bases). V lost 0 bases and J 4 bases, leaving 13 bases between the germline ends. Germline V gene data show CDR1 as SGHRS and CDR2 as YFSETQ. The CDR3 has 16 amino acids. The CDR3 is CASSLAGGALNEKLFF. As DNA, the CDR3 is TGCGCCAGCAGCTTGGCCGGGGGGGCTCTTAATGAAAAACTGTTTTTT.

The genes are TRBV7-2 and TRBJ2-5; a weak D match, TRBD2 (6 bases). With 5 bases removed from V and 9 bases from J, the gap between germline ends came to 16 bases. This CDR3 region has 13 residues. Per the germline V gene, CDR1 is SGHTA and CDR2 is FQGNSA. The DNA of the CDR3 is TGTGCCAGCAGCCTTCGAGGCCCGGGAGCCCAGTACTTC. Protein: CASSLRGPGAQYF. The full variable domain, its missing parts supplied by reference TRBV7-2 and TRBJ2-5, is GAGVSQSPSNKVTEKGKDVELRCDPISGHTALYWYRQSLGQGLEFLIYFQGNSAPDKSGLPSDRFSAERTGGSVSTLTIQRTQQEDSAVYLCASSLRGPGAQYFGPGTRLLVL.

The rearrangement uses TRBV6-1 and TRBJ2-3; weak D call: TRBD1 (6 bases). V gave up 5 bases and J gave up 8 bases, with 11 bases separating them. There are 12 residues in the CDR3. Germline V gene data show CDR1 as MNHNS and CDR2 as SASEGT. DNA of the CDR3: TGTGCCAGCAGTTCCCAAGGGGGTACGCAGTATTTT. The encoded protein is CASSSQGGTQYF.

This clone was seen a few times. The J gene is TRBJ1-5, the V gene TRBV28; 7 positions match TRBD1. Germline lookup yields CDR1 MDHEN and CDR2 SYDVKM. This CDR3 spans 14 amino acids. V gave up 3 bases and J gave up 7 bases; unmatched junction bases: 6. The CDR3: CASSFPQGNQPQHF. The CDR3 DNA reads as TGTGCCAGCAGTTTCCCACAGGGGAACCAGCCCCAGCATTTT.

As DNA, the CDR3 is TGTGCCAGCAGCCCCAGGGTCGGGGGAGAGACCCAGTACTTC. This translates into CASSPRVGGETQYF. J is TRBJ2-5 and V is TRBV7-2; the D gene is possibly TRBD2 (6 bases). Germline assignment: CDR1 SGHTA and CDR2 FQGNSA. The CDR3 is made up of 14 amino acids. The V end lost 5 bases, the J end lost 4 bases, and 14 bases lay between the germline ends. Supplemented by reference TRBV7-2 and TRBJ2-5, the full variable domain reads GAGVSQSPSNKVTEKGKDVELRCDPISGHTALYWYRQSLGQGLEFLIYFQGNSAPDKSGLPSDRFSAERTGGSVSTLTIQRTQQEDSAVYLCASSPRVGGETQYFGPGTRLLVL.

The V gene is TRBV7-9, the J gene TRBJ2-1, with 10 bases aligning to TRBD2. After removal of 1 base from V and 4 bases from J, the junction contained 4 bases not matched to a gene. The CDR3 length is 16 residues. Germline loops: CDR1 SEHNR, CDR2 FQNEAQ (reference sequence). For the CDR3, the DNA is TGTGCCAGCAGCTTAGATCCTAGCGGGAGTTACAATGAGCAGTTCTTC. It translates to CASSLDPSGSYNEQFF.

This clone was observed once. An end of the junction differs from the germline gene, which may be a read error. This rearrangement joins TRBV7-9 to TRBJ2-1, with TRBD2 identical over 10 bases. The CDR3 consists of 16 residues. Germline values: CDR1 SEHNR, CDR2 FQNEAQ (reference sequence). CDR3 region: CSSSHTASGRFNEQFF. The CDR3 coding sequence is TGTTCCAGCAGCCATACTGCTAGCGGGAGATTCAATGAGCAGTTCTTC.

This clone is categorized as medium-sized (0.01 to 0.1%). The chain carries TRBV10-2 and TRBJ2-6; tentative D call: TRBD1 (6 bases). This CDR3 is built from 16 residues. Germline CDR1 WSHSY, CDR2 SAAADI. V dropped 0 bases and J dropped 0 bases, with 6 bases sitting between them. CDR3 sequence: CASSESGGSGANVLTF. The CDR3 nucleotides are TGCGCCAGCAGTGAGTCAGGGGGCTCTGGGGCCAACGTCCTGACTTTC.

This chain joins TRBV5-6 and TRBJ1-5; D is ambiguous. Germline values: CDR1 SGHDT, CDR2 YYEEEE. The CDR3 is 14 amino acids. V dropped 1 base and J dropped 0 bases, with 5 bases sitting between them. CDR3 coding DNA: TGTGCCAGCAGCTTGAGAGCTAGCAATCAGCCCCAGCATTTT. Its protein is CASSLRASNQPQHF. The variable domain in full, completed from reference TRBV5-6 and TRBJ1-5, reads DAGVTQSPTHLIKTRGQQVTLRCSPKSGHDTVSWYQQALGQGPQFIFQYYEEEERQRGNFPDRFSGHQFPNYSSELNVNALLLGDSALYLCASSLRASNQPQHFGDGTRLSIL.

CDR3 in amino acids: CASSPTPYSNQPQHF. Here the CDR3 DNA reads TGTGCCAGCTCACCGACACCTTATAGCAATCAGCCCCAGCATTTT. The chain has TRBV18 and TRBJ1-5; D gene ambiguous. Germline assignment: CDR1 KGHSH and CDR2 LQKENI. V was clipped by 3 bases and J by 0 bases, with 9 bases between them. This CDR3 region has 15 residues.

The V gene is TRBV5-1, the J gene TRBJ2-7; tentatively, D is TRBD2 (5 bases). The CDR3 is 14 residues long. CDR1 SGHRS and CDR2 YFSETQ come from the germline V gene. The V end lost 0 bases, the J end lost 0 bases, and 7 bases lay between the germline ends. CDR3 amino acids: CASSLDGVSYEQYV. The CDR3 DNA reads TGCGCCAGCAGCTTGGACGGGGTCTCCTACGAGCAGTACGTC.

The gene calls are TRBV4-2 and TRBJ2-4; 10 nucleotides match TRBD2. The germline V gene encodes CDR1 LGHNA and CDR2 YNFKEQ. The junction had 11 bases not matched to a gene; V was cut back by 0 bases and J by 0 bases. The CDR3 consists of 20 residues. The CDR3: CASSQETSPSGRGAKNIQYF. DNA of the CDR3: TGTGCCAGCAGCCAAGAAACTTCGCCTAGCGGGAGAGGAGCCAAAAACATTCAGTACTTC.